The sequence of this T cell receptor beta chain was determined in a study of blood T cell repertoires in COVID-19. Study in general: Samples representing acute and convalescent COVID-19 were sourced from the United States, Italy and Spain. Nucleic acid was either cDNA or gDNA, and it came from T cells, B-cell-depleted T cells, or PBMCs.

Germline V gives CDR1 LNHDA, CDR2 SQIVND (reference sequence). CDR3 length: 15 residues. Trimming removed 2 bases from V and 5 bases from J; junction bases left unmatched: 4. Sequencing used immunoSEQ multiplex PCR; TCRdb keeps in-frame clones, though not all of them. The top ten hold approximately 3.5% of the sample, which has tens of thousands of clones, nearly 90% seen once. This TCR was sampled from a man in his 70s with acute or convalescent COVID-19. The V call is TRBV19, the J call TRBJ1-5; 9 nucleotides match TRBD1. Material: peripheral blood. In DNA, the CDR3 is TGTGCCAGTAGTATAAAGAGGACAGGGGATCAGCCCCAGCATTTT. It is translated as CASSIKRTGDQPQHF. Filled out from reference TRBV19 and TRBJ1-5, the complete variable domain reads DGGITQSPKYLFRKEGQNVTLSCEQNLNHDAMYWYRQDPGQGLRLIYYSQIVNDFQKGDIAEGYSVSREKKESFPLTVTSAQKNPTAFYLCASSIKRTGDQPQHFGDGTRLSIL.